Sequencing of this T cell receptor beta chain was carried out in a study of blood T cell repertoires in COVID-19 (dated by TCRdb to the early 2020s). Regarding the study in general: Collaborator samples came from the United States, Italy and Spain and covered acute and convalescent phases of COVID-19. The prospective study material was composed of cDNA or gDNA derived from T cells, B-cell-depleted T cells, or PBMCs. The samples were drawn from two sources: the first 160 participants of the ongoing ImmuneRACE study, and 950 to 1,500 subjects contributed by 6 global collaborators. A de-identified subject ID, COVID-19 status, age in years and sex were almost always included in the sample metadata. The repertoires were released in a freely available public database intended as a resource for research on the immune response to SARS-CoV-2. HLA class I and class II types, where available, came from metadata supplied by the sample provider rather than from assay-based typing. Deeply sampled blood TCRbeta repertoires from subjects exposed to, actively infected with, or recovered from COVID-19 were included in the dataset. The research as a whole found: How much clinical and demographic metadata was included differed by source and by participant, and the metadata was provided uncurated.

Whole blood was collected in K2EDTA tubes by collaborating institutions according to the institutions' own protocols. For TCRbeta analysis, collaborators shipped samples as frozen whole blood, isolated PBMCs, or DNA extracted from either of those sample types. TCRbeta CDR3 regions were amplified from genomic DNA using the immunoSEQ Assay, a bias-controlled multiplex PCR. For the original study's pipeline: Nucleated cell counts per sample were estimated from amplification of reference gene primers within the assay. To quantify the absolute abundance of each unique TCRbeta CDR3 rearrangement, sequence reads were collapsed and filtered. For each sample, productive Simpson clonality was calculated by taking the square root of Simpson's diversity index across productive rearrangements. TCRdb holds this immuneACCESS table with in-frame rearrangements only. Some clones are missing; in checked studies, unresolved V genes explain under half, and the rest has no known cause. The D gene and trimming were derived from the DNA, and the V and J assignments and clone size from that table. Recorded for this sample are around 180,000 clones; around four fifths of them occurred a single time. About 5.5% of the sample belongs to the ten largest clones.

Details on this clone: What this receptor recognizes is not known. No qualities accompany the bases; no much larger clone lies one base away.

The receptor's source is a woman aged 30 to 39 with acute or convalescent COVID-19. Sequenced material: peripheral blood.

In nucleotide form, the sequence is TGTGCCAGCAGTGAAACGGAGCTTAGCAATCAGCCCCAGCATTTT. This encodes CASSETELSNQPQHF. The chain employs TRBV2 and TRBJ1-5, with no D gene named confidently. V loses 2 bases, J loses 0 bases, and the germline ends lie 8 bases apart. The CDR3 measures 15 amino acids from cysteine to phenylalanine. The entry retains the CDR3 DNA only, 45 bases that are in frame from base 1. CDR1 and CDR2 are read off the germline V gene as SNHLY and FYNNEI.